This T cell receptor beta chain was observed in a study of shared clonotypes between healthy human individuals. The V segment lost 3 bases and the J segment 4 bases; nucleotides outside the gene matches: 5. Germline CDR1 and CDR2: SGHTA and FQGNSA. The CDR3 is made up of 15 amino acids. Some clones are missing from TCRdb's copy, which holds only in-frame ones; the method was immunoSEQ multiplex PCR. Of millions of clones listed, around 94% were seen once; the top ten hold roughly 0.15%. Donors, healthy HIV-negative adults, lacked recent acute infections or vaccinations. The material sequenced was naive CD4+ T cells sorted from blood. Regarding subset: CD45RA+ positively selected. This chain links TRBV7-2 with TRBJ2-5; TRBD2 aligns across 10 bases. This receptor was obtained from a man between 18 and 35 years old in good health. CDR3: CASSFPTSGTETQYF. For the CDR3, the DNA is TGTGCCAGCAGCTTTCCCACTAGCGGGACAGAGACCCAGTACTTC.